This TCR beta chain is drawn from a study of T cell repertoires in cytomegalovirus infection. Study overall: In the study, CMV epitopes included recently identified HLA-C-restricted and well-studied HLA-B-restricted ones. CMV infection together with matching HLA type was indicated by public TCR beta signatures.

Study-wide findings and caveats: Adding up the frequency of public TCR beta families identified people who carried CMV plus the relevant HLA. Ex vivo, HLA-C-restricted CMV-specific TCR beta clonotypes prevailed over the rest of the response.

TCRdb re-called the reads with MiXCR, one entry per CDR3 protein. The sample yields some 940,000 distinct CDR3 sequences, around 31% seen once. Comment on this clonotype: Its antigen is undetermined.

The CDR3 is made up of 16 amino acids. The ends lost 5 bases at V and 5 bases at J; junction bases unmatched: 9. Germline V gene data show CDR1 as MNHEY and CDR2 as SVGAGI. The rearrangement uses TRBV6-5 and TRBJ2-5, with 12 bases aligning to TRBD2. The starting material was cultured CD8+ T cells from PBMCs, obtained from culture after CMV antigen stimulation. This receptor was identified in a human donor in good health (CMV status not recorded). Some clones in this sample may be carry-over from other donors' samples. This CDR3 reads CASSILTSGGWETQYF. The CDR3 DNA sequence: TGTGCCAGCAGTATCTTGACTAGCGGGGGTTGGGAGACCCAGTACTTC.